The rows below give T cell receptor beta chains drawn from one sample of a study of blood T cells in healthy people across ages. TCRdb independently ran MiXCR on the 5' RACE reads; one entry per CDR3 protein. The table has over 950,000 distinct CDR3 sequences, around two fifths seen once. The source material was blood. The receptors come from a man younger than 30 in good health. The CDR3 runs from the conserved cysteine through the conserved F or W. D genes are given only for firm matches. Rows may omit the clone size; those that give it use once, few, many or a size class.

>few|15|TRBV7-8|TRBJ2-2|TRBD2
TGTGCCAGCAGCTTATCGGGACTAGATGCCGGGGAGCTGTTTTTT
CASSLSGLDAGELFF
>-|13|TRBV6-2/TRBV6-3|TRBJ2-1|TRBD1
TGTGCCAGCACCCTGGACAGGGACAATGAGCAGTTCTTC
CASTLDRDNEQFF
>-|13|TRBV9|TRBJ2-7|-
TGTGCCAGCAGCGACGGATCCCTCTACGAGCAGTACTTC
CASSDGSLYEQYF
>-|14|TRBV12-3/TRBV12-4|TRBJ2-5|-
TGTGCCAGCAGTCCTCTCCCGGACAGAGAGACCCAGTACTTC
CASSPLPDRETQYF
>few|15|TRBV7-2|TRBJ2-2|-
TGTGCCAGCAGCTTAGCGAGGGTCGACACCGGGGAGCTGTTTTTT
CASSLARVDTGELFF
>-|15|TRBV10-3|TRBJ1-1|-
TGTGCCATCAGTGACCGAGACTATTCTGGTACTGAAGCTTTCTTT
CAISDRDYSGTEAFF
>-|15|TRBV27|TRBJ1-1|-
TGTGCCAGCAGTTCGATGGGGACATTGAACACTGAAGCTTTCTTT
CASSSMGTLNTEAFF
>-|14|TRBV4-1|TRBJ2-3|-
TGCGCCAGCAGCCAAGAAGCGACGGGGGATACGCAGTATTTT
CASSQEATGDTQYF
>-|13|TRBV6-6|TRBJ1-5|-
TGTGCCAGCGCTGGCAGGGCAAATCAGCCCCAGCATTTT
CASAGRANQPQHF
>-|15|TRBV12-3/TRBV12-4|TRBJ2-5|-
TGTGCCAGCAGATCCCGGGACACCCTCGCAGAGACCCAGTACTTC
CASRSRDTLAETQYF
>-|14|TRBV10-3|TRBJ2-7|-
TGTGCCATCAGTCGGCAGGGCGTATTAAACGAGCAGTACTTC
CAISRQGVLNEQYF
>many|12|TRBV6-5|TRBJ2-3|-
TGTGCCAGCACCCGAAGTGGAGATACGCAGTATTTT
CASTRSGDTQYF
>few|16|TRBV7-9|TRBJ2-1|-
TGTGCCAGCAGCCCCCTGACAGATTCCACATACAATGAGCAGTTCTTC
CASSPLTDSTYNEQFF
>few|16|TRBV16|TRBJ1-5|-
TGTGCCAGCAGCCAAGTACGGGGGGCTAAGGATCAGCCCCAGCATTTT
CASSQVRGAKDQPQHF
>-|17|TRBV4-1|TRBJ2-3|-
TGCGCCAGCAGCCAAGAAGGGTCGGGGGGCGAGGGAGATACGCAGTATTTT
CASSQEGSGGEGDTQYF
>-|12|TRBV5-1|TRBJ2-1|-
TGCGCCAGCAGTGTCCCCTACAATGAGCAGTTCTTC
CASSVPYNEQFF
>-|17|TRBV27|TRBJ2-5|TRBD2
TGTGCCAGCAGTTCCCCCCGGGCTAGCGGGGGGAGAGAGACCCAGTACTTC
CASSSPRASGGRETQYF
>few|13|TRBV7-3|TRBJ2-5|-
TGTGCCAGCAGCATGGGAAGCTCTGAGACCCAGTACTTC
CASSMGSSETQYF
>few|16|TRBV10-3|TRBJ2-3|TRBD2
TGTGCCATCAGTGACCAGCGGGGGGGATACACAGATACGCAGTATTTT
CAISDQRGGYTDTQYF